This entry lists 10 T cell receptor beta chains sequenced from one sample in a study of CD8+CD57+ T cells in acquired aplastic anemia. Using genomic DNA as the template, TCR beta VDJ and CDR3 profiling was carried out. TCRdb re-derived calls from the reads in MiXCR, one entry per CDR3 protein. The top ten clones hold under 60% of a sample with around 180,000 distinct CDR3 sequences, roughly 63% of them seen once. The sample consisted of sorted CD4+, CD8+, or CD8+CD57+ T cells (not recorded which) from PBMCs. These TCRs come from a human donor in good health.

This clonotype was seen repeatedly, ten times or more. The rearrangement links TRBV15 to TRBJ2-1; TRBD2 matches 9 bases. V shed 5 bases and J 6 bases; nucleotides not matched to a gene: 11. Per the germline V gene, CDR1 is LNHNV and CDR2 is YYDKDF (reference sequence). The CDR3 is 16 residues long. CDR3 bases: TGTGCCACCAGCGGTGATGGCGGGAGGGCTGGCAATGAGCAGTTCTTC. Translating gives CATSGDGGRAGNEQFF.

This clonotype was counted many times. This chain links TRBV14 with TRBJ2-1, with TRBD1 identical over 7 bases. Trimming at V came to 5 bases and at J to 6 bases, leaving 13 bases not matched to a gene. Per the germline V gene, CDR1 is SGHDN and CDR2 is FVKESK. The length of the CDR3 is 16 residues. The CDR3 here is CASSNLHRGPGNEQFF. In DNA form, the CDR3 reads TGTGCCAGCAGCAACCTGCACAGGGGTCCGGGCAATGAGCAGTTCTTC.

This chain joins TRBV6-6 and TRBJ2-5, with 9 positions matching TRBD1. The length of the CDR3 is 15 residues. CDR1 is MNHNY, CDR2 SVGAGI, per germline (reference sequence). Germline trimming cut 4 bases from V and 5 bases from J; bases unmatched to any gene: 8. The CDR3 spells CASSLSGTGLETQYF. In nucleotides, the CDR3 is TGTGCCAGCAGTTTATCCGGGACAGGGCTTGAGACCCAGTACTTC.

This clonotype was found many times. V gene TRBV9 combines with J gene TRBJ2-5; a weak D match, TRBD2 (5 bases). The V end was cut by 0 bases, the J end by 1 base, with 10 bases between. Germline V gene data show CDR1 as SGDLS and CDR2 as YYNGEE. CDR3 size: 15 residues. CDR3 nucleotide sequence: TGTGCCAGCAGCGTAGTGGGAGCCATCCAAGAGACCCAGTACTTC. This translates into CASSVVGAIQETQYF. Supplemented by reference TRBV9 and TRBJ2-5, the full variable domain reads DSGVTQTPKHLITATGQRVTLRCSPRSGDLSVYWYQQSLDQGLQFLIQYYNGEERAKGNILERFSAQQFPDLHSELNLSSLELGDSALYFCASSVVGAIQETQYFGPGTRLLVL.

The rearrangement joins TRBV2 to TRBJ2-5; 9 bases fit TRBD2. V shed 7 bases and J 4 bases; nucleotides not matched to a gene: 7. The CDR3 length is 14 residues. CDR1 and CDR2 from the germline V gene are SNHLY and FYNNEI. CDR3 amino acids: CASTPGLAPETQYF. Written as DNA, the CDR3 is TGTGCCAGCACCCCGGGACTAGCCCCAGAGACCCAGTACTTC.

The chain is built from TRBV24-1 and TRBJ2-7; weak D call: TRBD1 (5 bases). Germline V lookup: CDR1 KGHDR, CDR2 SFDVKD. This CDR3 region has 15 residues. V lost 12 bases to trimming and J lost 2 bases, with 22 bases between them. The CDR3 protein is CASHKPGSDTYEQYF. The CDR3 bases are TGTGCCTCTCATAAACCCGGCTCGGACACCTACGAGCAGTACTTC.

The J gene is TRBJ2-5, the V gene TRBV24-1, with 7 positions matching TRBD1. V trimming: 4 bases; J trimming: 2 bases; junction bases outside the gene matches: 6. CDR1 is KGHDR, CDR2 SFDVKD, per germline. The CDR3 is made up of 15 amino acids. The CDR3: CATSDSTGPQETQYF. In DNA, the CDR3 is TGTGCCACCAGTGACTCGACAGGGCCACAAGAGACCCAGTACTTC.

The V and J genes are TRBV7-9 and TRBJ2-3; D ambiguous. Deletions cut 2 bases from V and 2 bases from J, with 11 bases between. In germline, CDR1 is SEHNR, CDR2 FQNEAQ (reference sequence). The CDR3 consists of 15 residues. Written as DNA, the CDR3 is TGTGCCAGCAGCTTATTGGAGCGCTCCACAGATACGCAGTATTTT. It specifies CASSLLERSTDTQYF.

About this clonotype itself: A read error may be the cause here, since a much bigger clone is one base away. The V gene is TRBV4-1, the J gene TRBJ2-3, with 11 bases that match TRBD2. Germline CDR1 is MGHRA and CDR2 is YSYEKL. The CDR3 totals 17 residues. The chain's CDR3 is CAGSQDRLAGRVDTQYF. The CDR3 DNA reads TGCGCCGGCAGCCAAGATCGACTAGCGGGAAGGGTAGATACGCAGTATTTT.

This clonotype turned up a few times. The V gene is TRBV15, the J gene TRBJ2-3, with D tentatively TRBD1 (5 bases). CDR1 is LNHNV and CDR2 is YYDKDF in the germline V gene (reference sequence). V was shortened by 5 bases and J by 2 bases, with 11 bases between the two germline ends. This CDR3 region has 14 residues. The CDR3 loop is CATSLVGDTDTQYF. The CDR3 bases are TGTGCCACCAGCTTAGTAGGGGACACAGATACGCAGTATTTT.